The 32 T cell receptor beta chains presented below share a single source sample, sequenced in a study of a mutant IDH1 vaccine in newly diagnosed glioma. Time point meaning: week 35, safety follow-up. In the vaccine, a single dose held 300 ug of the mutant IDH1 20-mer peptide, along with topical imiquimod. Their antigens are not known. The method was immunoSEQ multiplex PCR; TCRdb's version includes in-frame clones alone and lacks a portion of them. Of about 64,000 clones listed, about 73% are singletons. Sequenced here: PBMCs, sampled from a glioma patient whose treatment included an IDH1 peptide vaccine. The receptors come from a man aged 45-65 years with glioma.

The chain recombines TRBV18 with TRBJ2-7; TRBD1 agrees at 7 bases. The germline CDR1 and CDR2 sequences are KGHSH and LQKENI. The CDR3 is 15 amino acids. V trimming: 3 bases; J trimming: 6 bases; junction bases outside the gene matches: 11. The CDR3 protein is CASSPLGQTNLEQYF. The CDR3 DNA is TGTGCCAGCTCACCCTTGGGACAGACGAATCTCGAGCAGTACTTC.

The chain is built from TRBV29-1 and TRBJ2-4; D is uncertain. This CDR3 region has 13 residues. The germline V and J ends were trimmed by 7 bases and 3 bases, with 13 bases remaining between them. Germline lookup yields CDR1 SQVTM and CDR2 ANQGSEA. CDR3 nucleotide sequence: TGCAGCGCTCACTCTCGCGTCAAAAACATTCAGTACTTC. It is translated as CSAHSRVKNIQYF.

The V and J genes are TRBV30 and TRBJ1-5; 7 bases fit TRBD1. This CDR3 has 17 residues. V dropped 2 bases and J dropped 3; count of bases not matched to a gene: 13. The germline gives CDR1 GTSNPN, CDR2 SVGIG (reference sequence). The CDR3 here is CAWSKPRGDIDNQPQHF. Here the CDR3 DNA reads TGTGCCTGGAGTAAACCCAGGGGGGACATCGACAATCAGCCCCAGCATTTT.

The chain joins TRBV10-3 to TRBJ1-2; tentative D call: TRBD1 (5 bases). V lost 1 base, J lost 4 bases, and 25 bases lay in between. Germline CDR1 and CDR2: ENHRY and SYGVKD. The CDR3 is 19 amino acids. The CDR3 region is CAISELGTGDVIMGYGYTF. CDR3 sequence (DNA): TGTGCCATCAGTGAGTTGGGGACGGGCGACGTCATTATGGGCTATGGCTACACCTTC.

Only a few counts were recorded for this clone. The chain carries TRBV10-3 and TRBJ1-2; D is perhaps TRBD1 (5 bases). Trimming stripped 4 bases from V and 8 bases from J, with 20 bases between. Germline CDR1 reads ENHRY; CDR2 reads SYGVKD. The CDR3 runs 15 residues. Here the CDR3 reads CAISATTDSLWGYTF. The CDR3 DNA reads TGTGCCATCAGTGCTACGACAGACAGTCTATGGGGCTACACCTTC.

The chain links TRBV15 to TRBJ1-2; weak D call: TRBD1 (5 bases). CDR3 length: 14 residues. Germline CDR1 reads LNHNV; CDR2 reads YYDKDF (reference sequence). The V end was cut by 0 bases, the J end by 4 bases, with 9 bases between. The CDR3 loop is CATSREGRAYGYTF. The CDR3 nucleotides read TGTGCCACCAGCAGAGAGGGCAGGGCCTATGGCTACACCTTC.

V usage is TRBV7-2 and J usage is TRBJ1-1, with TRBD1 identical over 8 bases. This CDR3 region has 14 residues. Trimming removed 4 bases from V and 5 bases from J; junction bases left unmatched: 6. Germline V lookup: CDR1 SGHTA, CDR2 FQGNSA. DNA of the CDR3: TGTGCCAGCAGCTACGACAGGGGAGGGACTGAAGCTTTCTTT. The encoded protein is CASSYDRGGTEAFF.

This clone was counted a few times. This sequence joins TRBV11-2 and TRBJ1-5; no reliable D call. With 1 base removed from V and 1 base from J, the gap between germline ends came to 2 bases. Germline V gene sequence: CDR1 SGHAT, CDR2 FQNNGV. The CDR3 runs 13 residues. The CDR3 DNA is TGTGCCAGCAGCTTAGGAAGCAATCAGCCCCAGCATTTT. Its translation is CASSLGSNQPQHF.

Concerning this clone: Sequence at one end of the junction differs from germline and may be a read error. This chain uses TRBV5-6 with TRBJ2-7, with D perhaps being TRBD1 or TRBD2 (6 bases each). CDR3 length equals 13 residues. Germline V gene lookup returns CDR1 SGHDT and CDR2 YYEEEE. CDR3 loop: CASRLGGLGAQYF. CDR3 DNA sequence: TGTGCCAGCAGATTGGGGGGCCTAGGGGCGCAGTACTTC.

This clone has only one observation. The chain recombines TRBV19 with TRBJ1-1; 7 bases line up with TRBD1. Trimming removed 7 bases from V and 5 bases from J; junction bases left unmatched: 10. The CDR3 totals 14 residues. Germline V lookup: CDR1 LNHDA, CDR2 SQIVND (reference sequence). The CDR3 here is CASTPNRGGTEAFF. CDR3 DNA: TGTGCCAGTACCCCTAACAGGGGTGGGACTGAAGCTTTCTTT.

The genes are TRBV5-4 and TRBJ2-5; 8 bases are shared with TRBD1. This CDR3 region has 14 residues. CDR1 SGHNT and CDR2 YYREEE come from the germline V gene (reference sequence). The V and J ends lost 4 bases and 2 bases, in that order; junction bases with no gene match: 4. This chain's CDR3 is CASSRGQGQETQYF. In nucleotides, the CDR3 is TGTGCCAGCAGCCGTGGACAGGGACAAGAGACCCAGTACTTC.

This chain links TRBV2 with TRBJ2-5; possibly TRBD2 for D (6 bases). This CDR3 spans 14 amino acids. With 0 bases removed from V and 2 bases from J, the gap between germline ends came to 7 bases. Germline CDR1 is SNHLY and CDR2 is FYNNEI. The CDR3 sequence is CASSEARGQETQYF. The CDR3 DNA reads TGTGCCAGCAGTGAAGCCCGGGGGCAAGAGACCCAGTACTTC.

This clone was counted between two and nine times. The chain joins TRBV19 to TRBJ1-2; the match to TRBD1 covers 9 bases. This CDR3 spans 16 amino acids. The V gene's germline CDR1 is LNHDA and CDR2 SQIVND (reference sequence). V lost 4 bases to trimming and J lost 4 bases; unmatched junction nucleotides: 10. This CDR3 is CASSRDRDSWRYGYTF. Written as DNA, the CDR3 is TGTGCCAGTAGTAGGGACAGGGACTCTTGGCGCTATGGCTACACCTTC. Full variable domain (rest looked up from reference TRBV19 and TRBJ1-2): DGGITQSPKYLFRKEGQNVTLSCEQNLNHDAMYWYRQDPGQGLRLIYYSQIVNDFQKGDIAEGYSVSREKKESFPLTVTSAQKNPTAFYLCASSRDRDSWRYGYTFGSGTRLTVV.

The chain uses TRBV14 and TRBJ2-5; no clear D gene. The CDR3 sequence is 15 residues long. Germline V gene sequence: CDR1 SGHDN, CDR2 FVKESK. The V gene lost 3 bases and the J gene lost 1 base, with 12 bases spanning the gap. The CDR3 loop reads CASSHSAPIQETQYF. CDR3 nucleotides: TGTGCCAGCAGCCATTCAGCTCCGATCCAAGAGACCCAGTACTTC.

This clone was found once. The chain joins TRBV5-4 to TRBJ1-1, with unresolved D. Between the trimmed V and J ends, which lost 4 bases and 0 bases, there was a span of 4 bases. Germline-derived CDR1 and CDR2 are SGHNT and YYREEE (reference sequence). This CDR3 region has 12 residues. The CDR3 spells CASSLLNTEAFF. CDR3 bases: TGTGCCAGCAGCCTATTGAACACTGAAGCTTTCTTT. Drawing the rest from reference TRBV5-4 and TRBJ1-1, the complete variable domain is ETGVTQSPTHLIKTRGQQVTLRCSSQSGHNTVSWYQQALGQGPQFIFQYYREEENGRGNFPPRFSGLQFPNYSSELNVNALELDDSALYLCASSLLNTEAFFGQGTRLTVV.

The rearrangement joins TRBV5-4 to TRBJ1-2; 7 nucleotides align to TRBD1. This CDR3 has 12 amino acids. CDR1 and CDR2 (germline): SGHNT, YYREEE (reference sequence). Trimming at V came to 4 bases and at J to 8 bases, leaving 5 bases not matched to a gene. The CDR3 region is CASSRRGDGYTF. CDR3 nucleotides: TGTGCCAGCAGCCGCAGGGGGGACGGCTACACCTTC.

The CDR3 sequence is CASSRDGNTGELFF. CDR3 in DNA: TGCGCCAGCAGTAGGGATGGAAACACCGGGGAGCTGTTTTTT. The chain uses TRBV5-1 and TRBJ2-2; D unclear. Germline CDR1 and CDR2: SGHRS and YFSETQ. The germline V and J ends were trimmed by 5 bases and 2 bases, with 10 bases remaining between them. The CDR3 has 14 residues.

The chain employs TRBV27 and TRBJ1-5; no clear D gene. The germline V gene has CDR1 MNHEY and CDR2 SMNVEV (reference sequence). CDR3 size: 15 residues. V lost 4 bases, J lost 0 bases, and 10 bases lay in between. This CDR3 reads CASSSDTYSNQPQHF. Here the CDR3 DNA reads TGTGCCAGCAGTTCCGACACTTATAGCAATCAGCCCCAGCATTTT.

This clone was counted between two and nine times. The chain uses TRBV7-9 and TRBJ1-1, with no clear D. The CDR3 loop spans 14 amino acids. Trimming pared 5 bases from V and 11 bases from J, leaving 21 bases between. The germline V gene encodes CDR1 SEHNR and CDR2 FQNEAQ (reference sequence). The CDR3 region has the DNA TGTGCCAGCAGCCCCAGGCTCGGGAGCAGCGGGGCTTTCTTT. Translating it yields CASSPRLGSSGAFF.

J is TRBJ1-5 and V is TRBV30; 10 bases line up with TRBD1. The CDR3 is 13 amino acids. Germline V CDR1 and CDR2: GTSNPN, SVGIG (reference sequence). With V trimmed by 7 bases and J by 1 base, 1 base remained unmatched. The CDR3 spells CASGQGSNQPQHF. In nucleotides, the CDR3 is TGTGCCTCGGGACAGGGGAGCAATCAGCCCCAGCATTTT.

The chain uses TRBV29-1 and TRBJ2-5; 7 positions agree with TRBD2. Germline CDR1 and CDR2: SQVTM and ANQGSEA. The CDR3 extends over 14 amino acids. J was trimmed by 5 bases and V by 6 bases; bases with no gene match: 12. The CDR3 nucleotides are TGCAGCGTCACCCCTTGGGGGGAGGGGGAGACCCAGTACTTC. This translates into CSVTPWGEGETQYF.

The chain combines TRBV6-1 with TRBJ1-5, with D hard to call. With 2 bases removed from V and 7 bases from J, the gap between germline ends came to 12 bases. The CDR3 sequence is 14 residues long. Germline V CDR1 and CDR2: MNHNS, SASEGT. The CDR3 loop is CASSEQQTLQPQHF. Here the CDR3 DNA reads TGTGCCAGCAGTGAACAACAGACCCTCCAGCCCCAGCATTTT.

The chain links TRBV18 to TRBJ2-7; 7 bases fit TRBD2. The V gene end was trimmed by 3 bases and the J gene end by 7 bases; junction bases not matched to a gene: 3. The CDR3 contains 12 residues. Germline V gene lookup returns CDR1 KGHSH and CDR2 LQKENI. CDR3 sequence: CASSPREGEQYF. CDR3 sequence (DNA): TGTGCCAGCTCACCGAGGGAGGGTGAGCAGTACTTC.

This chain joins TRBV5-8 and TRBJ1-2, with TRBD1 as a possible D gene (6 bases). With 0 bases removed from V and 8 bases from J, the gap between germline ends came to 11 bases. Germline V gene data show CDR1 as SGHTS and CDR2 as YDEGEE. The CDR3 has 13 residues. The CDR3 is CASSLVGALGYTF. The CDR3 nucleotides are TGTGCCAGCAGCTTGGTGGGGGCGCTCGGCTACACCTTC.

The chain couples TRBV19 to TRBJ1-5; no firm D call. The CDR3 loop spans 15 amino acids. The ends were cut back, 1 base at V and 0 bases at J, with 7 bases in the middle. Germline V lookup: CDR1 LNHDA, CDR2 SQIVND (reference sequence). CDR3 protein: CASSIVGYSNQPQHF. As DNA, the CDR3 is TGTGCCAGTAGTATAGTCGGATATAGCAATCAGCCCCAGCATTTT.

The chain recombines TRBV27 with TRBJ2-7, with D maybe TRBD1 (5 bases). The CDR3 is 14 amino acids. Trimming took off 3 bases at V and 0 bases at J, with 9 bases between the two ends. Germline assignment: CDR1 MNHEY and CDR2 SMNVEV (reference sequence). CDR3: CASSFAGPSYEQYF. The CDR3 DNA follows: TGTGCCAGCAGTTTCGCAGGGCCCTCCTACGAGCAGTACTTC.

This clone was detected only a few times. This sequence joins TRBV6-6 and TRBJ2-7; D remains ambiguous. Germline V CDR1 and CDR2: MNHNY, SVGAGI (reference sequence). Trimming cost V 6 bases and J 1 base, with 13 bases left between them. The CDR3 is made up of 14 amino acids. The CDR3 nucleotides are TGTGCCAGCAGCCGGGTTCCGGATTCCTACGAGCAGTACTTC. Translating gives CASSRVPDSYEQYF.

The chain couples TRBV19 to TRBJ2-5, with a weak D call TRBD2 (8 bases). This CDR3 comprises 14 residues. Germline CDR1 is LNHDA and CDR2 is SQIVND (reference sequence). Trimming removed 4 bases at V and 5 bases at J, with 14 bases between. CDR3 coding DNA: TGTGCCAGTAGTAACAGGGGCGGGGGGGAGACCCAGTACTTC. Protein sequence: CASSNRGGGETQYF.

The V gene is TRBV5-1, the J gene TRBJ2-5; either TRBD1 or TRBD2 may fit D (5 bases each). The V and J ends lost 0 bases and 5 bases respectively, with 14 bases between them. There are 15 residues in the CDR3. Germline CDR1 SGHRS, CDR2 YFSETQ. In DNA form, the CDR3 reads TGCGCCAGCAGCTTGGCCGGGGACCTTAGGGAGACCCAGTACTTC. Residues: CASSLAGDLRETQYF.

The CDR3 nucleotides are TGTGCCAGCAAGGCGGGGGACTCCTACGAGCAGTACTTC. Translated, it gives CASKAGDSYEQYF. This chain joins TRBV2 and TRBJ2-7, with 7 nucleotides matching TRBD2. This CDR3 comprises 13 residues. The germline CDR1 and CDR2 sequences are SNHLY and FYNNEI. V was pared by 7 bases and J by 0 bases, with 3 bases of the junction left unmatched. Looking up the rest from reference TRBV2 and TRBJ2-7 gives the full variable domain: EPEVTQTPSHQVTQMGQEVILRCVPISNHLYFYWYRQILGQKVEFLVSFYNNEISEKSEIFDDQFSVERPDGSNFTLKIRSTKLEDSAMYFCASKAGDSYEQYFGPGTRLTVT.

The V call is TRBV29-1, the J call TRBJ2-1; 9 bases agree with TRBD1. The CDR3 length is 14 residues. CDR1 is SQVTM and CDR2 is ANQGSEA in the germline V gene. The ends lost 0 bases at V and 10 bases at J; junction bases unmatched: 7. DNA for the CDR3: TGCAGCGTTGAAGAATGGGACAGGGTGAGGGAGCAGTTCTTC. This encodes CSVEEWDRVREQFF.

The DNA of the CDR3 is TGTGCCAGCACCCGGGACTTCTGGGAGCAGTACTTC. Translation gives CASTRDFWEQYF. The chain recombines TRBV6-1 with TRBJ2-7, with D possibly being TRBD2 (6 bases). Germline V lookup: CDR1 MNHNS, CDR2 SASEGT. There are 12 residues in the CDR3. Trimming shortened V by 7 bases and J by 7 bases, and 14 bases separated the two germline ends.